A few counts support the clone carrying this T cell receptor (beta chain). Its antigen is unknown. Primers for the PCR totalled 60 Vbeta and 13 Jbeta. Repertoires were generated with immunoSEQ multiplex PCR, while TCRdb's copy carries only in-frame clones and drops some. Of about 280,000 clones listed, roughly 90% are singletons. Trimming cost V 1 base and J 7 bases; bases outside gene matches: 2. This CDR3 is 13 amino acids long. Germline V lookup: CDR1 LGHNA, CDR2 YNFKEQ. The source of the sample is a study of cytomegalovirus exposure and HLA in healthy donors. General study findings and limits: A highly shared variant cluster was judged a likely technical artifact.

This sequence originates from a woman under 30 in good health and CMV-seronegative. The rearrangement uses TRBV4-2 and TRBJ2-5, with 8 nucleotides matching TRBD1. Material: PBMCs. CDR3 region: CASSQGQGWTQYF. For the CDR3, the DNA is TGTGCCAGCAGCCAAGGACAGGGGTGGACCCAGTACTTC.